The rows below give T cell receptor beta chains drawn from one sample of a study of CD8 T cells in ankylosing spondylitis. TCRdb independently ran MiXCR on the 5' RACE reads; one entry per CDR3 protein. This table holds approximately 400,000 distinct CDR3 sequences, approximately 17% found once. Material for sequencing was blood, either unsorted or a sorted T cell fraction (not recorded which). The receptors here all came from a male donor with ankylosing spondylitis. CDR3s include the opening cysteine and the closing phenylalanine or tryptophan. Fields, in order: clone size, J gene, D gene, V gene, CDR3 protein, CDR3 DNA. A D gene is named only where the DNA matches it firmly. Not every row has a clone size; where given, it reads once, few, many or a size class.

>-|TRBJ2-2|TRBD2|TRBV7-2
CASSESGTRGTGELFF
TGTGCCAGCAGCGAGTCCGGGACTAGAGGTACCGGGGAGCTGTTTTTT
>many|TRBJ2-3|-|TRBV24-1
CATSDFPAPGTDTQYF
TGTGCCACCAGTGATTTCCCGGCCCCTGGCACAGATACGCAGTATTTT
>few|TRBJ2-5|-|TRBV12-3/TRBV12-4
CASSFAGTPQETQYF
TGTGCCAGCAGTTTTGCCGGGACTCCTCAAGAGACCCAGTACTTC
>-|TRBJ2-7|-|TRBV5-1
CASSLDSKYEQYF
TGCGCCAGCAGCTTGGACAGTAAATACGAGCAGTACTTC
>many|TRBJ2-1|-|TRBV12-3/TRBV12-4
CASSSGRVNYNEQFF
TGTGCCAGCAGTTCGGGGCGAGTGAACTACAATGAGCAGTTCTTC
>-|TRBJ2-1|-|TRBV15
CATSRDEGLPNEQFF
TGTGCCACCAGCAGAGATGAGGGACTCCCGAATGAGCAGTTCTTC
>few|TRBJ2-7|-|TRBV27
CASSPSRSSYEQYF
TGTGCCAGCAGTCCCTCGAGGAGCTCCTACGAGCAGTACTTC
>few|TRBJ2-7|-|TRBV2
CASRGQRYEQYF
TGTGCCAGCAGGGGCCAGAGATACGAGCAGTACTTC
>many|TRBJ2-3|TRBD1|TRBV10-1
CASEDRAYGTDTQYF
TGCGCCAGCGAAGACAGGGCGTACGGCACAGATACGCAGTATTTT
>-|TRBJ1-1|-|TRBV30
CAWSLETEAFF
TGTGCCTGGAGTTTGGAGACTGAAGCTTTCTTT
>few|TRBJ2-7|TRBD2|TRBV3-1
CASSPGLGLTYEQYF
TGTGCCAGCAGCCCAGGACTAGGCCTTACCTACGAGCAGTACTTC
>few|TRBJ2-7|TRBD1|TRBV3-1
CASSQVLQGLAYEQYF
TGTGCCAGCAGCCAAGTCCTACAGGGGCTGGCGTACGAGCAGTACTTC
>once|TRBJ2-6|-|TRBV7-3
CASRESVPGANVLTF
TGTGCCAGCAGGGAATCCGTCCCTGGGGCCAACGTCCTGACTTTC
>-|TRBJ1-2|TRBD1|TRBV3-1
CASSNRGSSDGYTF
TGTGCCAGCAGCAACAGGGGGAGTAGCGATGGCTACACCTTC
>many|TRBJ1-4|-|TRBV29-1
CSVGGREANEKLFF
TGCAGCGTTGGCGGTCGGGAGGCTAATGAAAAACTGTTTTTT
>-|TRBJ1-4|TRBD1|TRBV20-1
CSARERAGGEKLFF
TGCAGTGCTAGAGAACGGGCAGGGGGTGAAAAACTGTTTTTT
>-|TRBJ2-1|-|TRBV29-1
CSVGGLPGWYNEQFF
TGCAGCGTTGGGGGACTGCCTGGGTGGTACAATGAGCAGTTCTTC
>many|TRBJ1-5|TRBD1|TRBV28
CASGTGGGQPQHF
TGTGCCAGCGGAACAGGGGGCGGTCAGCCCCAGCATTTT
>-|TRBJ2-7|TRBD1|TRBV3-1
CASSQRGRTGGYEQYF
TGTGCCAGCAGCCAAAGAGGCCGGACAGGGGGCTACGAGCAGTACTTC
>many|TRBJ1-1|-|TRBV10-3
CAITGERMSGAFF
TGTGCCATCACGGGAGAGAGAATGTCTGGAGCTTTCTTT
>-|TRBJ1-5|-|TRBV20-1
CSAGGYSNQPQHF
TGCAGTGCTGGAGGGTATAGCAATCAGCCCCAGCATTTT
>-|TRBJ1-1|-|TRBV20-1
CSASGGGSMNTEAFF
TGCAGTGCCAGCGGGGGGGGCAGCATGAACACTGAAGCTTTCTTT
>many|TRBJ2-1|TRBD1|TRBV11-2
CASSLDRAYNEQFF
TGTGCCAGCAGTCTGGACAGGGCCTACAATGAGCAGTTCTTC
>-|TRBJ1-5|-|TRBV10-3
CAISDSNQPQHF
TGTGCCATCAGTGATAGCAATCAGCCCCAGCATTTT
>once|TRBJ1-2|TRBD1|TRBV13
CASGGQGSRGYTF
TGTGCCAGCGGGGGACAGGGGTCTCGTGGCTACACCTTC
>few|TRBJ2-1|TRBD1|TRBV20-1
CSAPGQAYNEQFF
TGCAGTGCCCCCGGACAGGCCTACAATGAGCAGTTCTTC
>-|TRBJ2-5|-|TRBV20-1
CSAHRDQETQYF
TGCAGTGCTCACCGGGACCAAGAGACCCAGTACTTC
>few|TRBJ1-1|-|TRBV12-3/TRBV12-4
CASNSRGVDTEAFF
TGTGCCAGCAATTCTCGGGGGGTTGACACTGAAGCTTTCTTT
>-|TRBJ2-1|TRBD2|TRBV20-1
CSVPTSGPSYNEQFF
TGCAGTGTCCCGACTAGCGGGCCATCCTACAATGAGCAGTTCTTC
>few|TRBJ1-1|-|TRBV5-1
CASSVIGGAGTEAFF
TGCGCCAGCAGCGTGATCGGTGGGGCGGGCACTGAAGCTTTCTTT
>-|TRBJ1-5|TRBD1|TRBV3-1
CASSQTGVPNQPQHF
TGTGCCAGCAGCCAGACAGGGGTCCCCAATCAGCCCCAGCATTTT
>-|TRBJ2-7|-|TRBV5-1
CASSLEARTYEQYF
TGCGCCAGCAGCTTGGAGGCCAGGACCTACGAGCAGTACTTC
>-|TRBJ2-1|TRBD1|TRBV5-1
CASSLGGTGAVEQFF
TGCGCCAGCAGCTTGGGGGGGACAGGGGCGGTTGAGCAGTTCTTC
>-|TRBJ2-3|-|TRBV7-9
CASSLEGRGTDTQYF
TGTGCCAGCAGCTTAGAGGGCAGGGGTACAGATACGCAGTATTTT
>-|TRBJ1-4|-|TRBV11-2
CASSLDVRQANEKLFF
TGTGCCAGCAGCTTAGATGTTAGGCAAGCTAATGAAAAACTGTTTTTT
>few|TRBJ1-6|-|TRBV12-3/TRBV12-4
CASSLGPVGSPLHF
TGTGCCAGCAGTTTAGGACCGGTAGGCTCACCCCTCCACTTT
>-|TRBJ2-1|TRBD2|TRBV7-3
CASSLGFRTSVNEQFF
TGTGCCAGCAGCTTGGGGTTTAGGACTAGCGTTAATGAGCAGTTCTTC
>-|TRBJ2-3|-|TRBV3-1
CASSQGPFTDTQYF
TGTGCCAGCAGCCAAGGACCGTTCACAGATACGCAGTATTTT
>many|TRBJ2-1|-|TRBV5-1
CASSSGSSQYNEQFF
TGCGCCAGCAGCTCAGGATCATCCCAATACAATGAGCAGTTCTTC
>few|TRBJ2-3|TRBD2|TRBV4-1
CASSQELAGGRTQYF
TGCGCCAGCAGCCAAGAATTAGCGGGGGGTCGTACGCAGTATTTT
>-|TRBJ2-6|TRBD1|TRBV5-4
CASSLDTGGASGANVLTF
TGTGCCAGCAGCTTGGATACAGGGGGCGCCTCTGGGGCCAACGTCCTGACTTTC
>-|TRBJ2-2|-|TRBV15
CATSRVLYGNTGELFF
TGTGCCACCAGCAGAGTCCTATACGGAAACACCGGGGAGCTGTTTTTT